A single sample gave rise to the 25 T cell receptor beta chains below, sequenced in a study of shared clonotypes between healthy human individuals. TCRdb's copy holds only in-frame clones and misses some; the assay was immunoSEQ multiplex PCR. The data hold about 2 million clones, with about 95% observed a single time. CD45RO-negative, CCR7-selected cells formed the naive CD8 fraction, which excluded terminally differentiated effector memory CD45RA+ cells. Sequencing input: naive CD8+ T cells sorted from blood. The receptors derive from a man between 18 and 29 years old in good health.

This sequence joins TRBV9 and TRBJ2-3; D ambiguous. The CDR3 totals 13 residues. V was clipped by 4 bases and J by 5 bases, with 11 bases between them. Germline CDR1 SGDLS, CDR2 YYNGEE. The CDR3, as DNA: TGTGCCAGCAGCACAAGAGGAGTAGATACGCAGTATTTT. It is translated as CASSTRGVDTQYF.

This rearrangement joins TRBV7-9 to TRBJ1-5; D not resolved. Germline-derived CDR1 and CDR2 are SEHNR and FQNEAQ (reference sequence). CDR3 length: 14 amino acids. Trimming shortened V by 1 base and J by 5 bases, and 9 bases separated the two germline ends. CDR3 coding DNA: TGTGCCAGCAGCTTAGGAGGGCAATATCAGCCCCAGCATTTT. Amino acids: CASSLGGQYQPQHF.

V is TRBV5-1 and J is TRBJ2-7; 9 positions agree with TRBD1. Germline CDR1 reads SGHRS; CDR2 reads YFSETQ. CDR3 size: 17 residues. The ends lost 6 bases at V and 2 bases at J; junction bases unmatched: 15. The CDR3 coding sequence is TGCGCCAGCACAGACACAAGGACAGGGGAAATCCCCTACGAGCAGTACTTC. Its translation: CASTDTRTGEIPYEQYF.

The rearrangement uses TRBV5-1 and TRBJ1-5; D gene ambiguous. Germline loops: CDR1 SGHRS, CDR2 YFSETQ. Trimming took 6 bases from V and 7 from J, leaving 11 bases between them. The CDR3 is made up of 12 amino acids. CDR3 sequence reads: CASTPSSQPQHF. Written as DNA, the CDR3 is TGCGCCAGCACCCCCTCATCGCAGCCCCAGCATTTT.

The rearrangement uses TRBV15 and TRBJ2-7, with 8 bases aligning to TRBD1. Germline CDR1 is LNHNV and CDR2 is YYDKDF (reference sequence). This CDR3 is 14 amino acids long. The trim removed 0 bases at V and 4 bases at J, leaving 2 bases unmatched. CDR3 DNA sequence: TGTGCCACCAGCAGAGATGGACAGGGTTACGAGCAGTACTTC. It codes for CATSRDGQGYEQYF.

In this sample, this clone turned up once. This chain connects TRBV5-6 to TRBJ2-3; no reliable D call. Germline V CDR1 and CDR2: SGHDT, YYEEEE. Between the trimmed V and J ends, which lost 3 bases and 2 bases, there was a span of 19 bases. The CDR3 has 17 residues. The chain's CDR3 is CASSSDIGWATTDTQYF. The CDR3 region has the DNA TGTGCCAGCAGCTCCGACATCGGGTGGGCCACCACAGATACGCAGTATTTT.

This chain links TRBV7-3 with TRBJ2-3, with D possibly matching TRBD2 (5 bases). Germline V gene lookup returns CDR1 SGHTA and CDR2 FQGTGA. The CDR3 is 15 amino acids. The germline V and J ends were trimmed by 3 bases and 2 bases, with 12 bases remaining between them. In DNA form, the CDR3 reads TGTGCCAGCAGCTTCGGGGTAGCCTCCACAGATACGCAGTATTTT. It is translated as CASSFGVASTDTQYF.

V usage is TRBV4-1 and J usage is TRBJ1-1; D gene uncertain. The V end lost 1 base, the J end lost 0 bases, and 15 bases lay between the germline ends. Germline V gives CDR1 MGHRA, CDR2 YSYEKL. There are 17 residues in the CDR3. CDR3 amino acids: CASSQVGDLVMNTEAFF. In DNA, the CDR3 is TGCGCCAGCAGCCAAGTTGGAGATCTAGTGATGAACACTGAAGCTTTCTTT.

This chain connects TRBV27 to TRBJ2-7, with 7 bases identical to TRBD1. J was trimmed by 5 bases and V by 4 bases; bases with no gene match: 14. CDR1 and CDR2 (germline): MNHEY, SMNVEV (reference sequence). The CDR3 consists of 16 residues. The CDR3, as DNA: TGTGCCAGCAGTTGGACCAAGGTCAGGGGGACGGACGAGCAGTACTTC. This encodes CASSWTKVRGTDEQYF.

In regard to this clone: One end of the junction varies from germline; a read error may be responsible. V and J are TRBV4-3 and TRBJ2-2, with 7 bases lining up with TRBD2. The CDR3 covers 14 residues. CDR1 and CDR2 from the germline V gene are LGHNA and YSLEER. The CDR3 nucleotides read TGCGCCAGCAGCCAAGATCGGGGGAGGGCCGAGACCCTTTTT. Its protein product is CASSQDRGRAETLF.

This chain connects TRBV5-1 to TRBJ1-2, with unresolved D. The V gene lost 0 bases and the J gene lost 4 bases, with 10 bases spanning the gap. Germline V gene sequence: CDR1 SGHRS, CDR2 YFSETQ. This CDR3 has 14 amino acids. CDR3 residues: CASSLDGPRYGYTF. The DNA for the CDR3 is TGCGCCAGCAGCTTGGACGGCCCGCGCTATGGCTACACCTTC.

The rearrangement links TRBV7-9 to TRBJ2-7; 8 positions match TRBD2. CDR3 size: 16 residues. Trimming at V came to 0 bases and at J to 2 bases, leaving 6 bases not matched to a gene. The V gene's germline CDR1 is SEHNR and CDR2 FQNEAQ (reference sequence). The CDR3 reads CASSLAPGGGTYEQYF. CDR3 nucleotides: TGTGCCAGCAGCTTAGCCCCTGGCGGGGGGACCTACGAGCAGTACTTC.

The chain joins TRBV4-1 to TRBJ2-7, with 8 bases matching TRBD1. In germline, CDR1 is MGHRA, CDR2 YSYEKL. With V trimmed by 2 bases and J by 7 bases, 10 bases remained unmatched. CDR3 length: 15 amino acids. The CDR3 spells CASSQTGTGNGEQYF. CDR3 in DNA: TGCGCCAGCAGCCAAACCGGGACAGGCAATGGGGAGCAGTACTTC.

In the case of this clone: Relative to the germline gene, one junction end is altered; a read error may explain this. Other DNA sequences from this sample encode an identical CDR3 as well. Here the CDR3 reads CASSGANTGELFF. CDR3 nucleotide sequence: TGTGCCAGTAGCGGCGCGAACACCGGGGAGCTGTTTTTT. The chain combines TRBV9 with TRBJ2-2; tentatively, D is TRBD2 (6 bases). The CDR3 is 13 amino acids. The germline V gene encodes CDR1 SGDLS and CDR2 YYNGEE.

The chain is built from TRBV5-6 and TRBJ2-4; perhaps TRBD1 as D (6 bases). Trimming left V 0 bases short and J 2 bases short, with 12 bases between. Germline V gene lookup returns CDR1 SGHDT and CDR2 YYEEEE. The CDR3 runs 16 residues. The DNA for the CDR3 is TGTGCCAGCAGCTTGGGGGGGCACGGGACCAAAAACATTCAGTACTTC. Residues: CASSLGGHGTKNIQYF.

The chain employs TRBV9 and TRBJ1-1; D unresolved. Germline CDR1 and CDR2: SGDLS and YYNGEE. V lost 0 bases and J lost 0, with 12 bases in between. The CDR3 consists of 16 residues. CDR3 in amino acids: CASSVGSVSMNTEAFF. Written as DNA, the CDR3 is TGTGCCAGCAGCGTAGGGTCAGTATCGATGAACACTGAAGCTTTCTTT.

The chain links TRBV6-1 to TRBJ2-3, with 12 positions matching TRBD1. Germline CDR1 is MNHNS and CDR2 is SASEGT. The junction had 8 bases not matched to a gene; V was cut back by 2 bases and J by 5 bases. The CDR3 sequence is 17 residues long. The CDR3 sequence is CASSEYGGQGAKDTQYF. The CDR3 DNA reads TGTGCCAGCAGTGAATATGGGGGACAGGGGGCAAAAGATACGCAGTATTTT.

The chain joins TRBV2 to TRBJ1-2, with 9 bases fitting TRBD1. V gave up 7 bases and J gave up 5 bases; unmatched junction bases: 2. CDR3 length equals 12 residues. Germline V gives CDR1 SNHLY, CDR2 FYNNEI. CDR3 region: CASTGTGYGYTF. CDR3 nucleotide sequence: TGTGCCAGCACCGGGACAGGGTATGGCTACACCTTC.

A remark on this clone: The sample has other DNA sequences that encode this CDR3 too. The rearrangement links TRBV29-1 to TRBJ2-7; D is possibly TRBD2 (6 bases). This CDR3 region has 12 residues. Trimming removed 3 bases from V and 2 bases from J, with 8 bases in between. The germline V gene has CDR1 SQVTM and CDR2 ANQGSEA. CDR3 sequence: CSVEGGAYEQYF. The CDR3 coding sequence is TGCAGCGTTGAGGGGGGAGCCTACGAGCAGTACTTC.

This clone was recorded only once. V gene TRBV18 combines with J gene TRBJ2-5; D gene unclear. Germline V gene data show CDR1 as KGHSH and CDR2 as LQKENI. The CDR3 totals 12 residues. V was trimmed by 5 bases and J by 5 bases, leaving 9 bases between them. CDR3 coding DNA: TGTGCCAGCTCAAGGGCGGAGGAGACCCAGTACTTC. Encoded protein: CASSRAEETQYF.

J is TRBJ2-7 and V is TRBV5-6, with D tentatively TRBD2 (6 bases). CDR1 SGHDT and CDR2 YYEEEE come from the germline V gene. This CDR3 contains 13 residues. Trimming took 0 bases from V and 6 from J, leaving 10 bases between them. This CDR3 reads CASSLGGRTEQYF. As DNA, the CDR3 is TGTGCCAGCAGCTTGGGGGGGAGGACCGAGCAGTACTTC.

The rearrangement joins TRBV28 to TRBJ2-3, with D hard to call. This CDR3 comprises 16 residues. Germline V gene sequence: CDR1 MDHEN, CDR2 SYDVKM. V lost 6 bases, J lost 0 bases, and 16 bases lay in between. In DNA, the CDR3 is TGTGCCAGCAGCCCCACAGAAGCAACTAGCACAGATACGCAGTATTTT. Translated: CASSPTEATSTDTQYF.

The J gene is TRBJ1-1, the V gene TRBV18; D not resolved. The V end lost 0 bases, the J end lost 0 bases, and 17 bases lay between the germline ends. CDR1 is KGHSH and CDR2 is LQKENI in the germline V gene. This CDR3 is built from 18 residues. The CDR3 bases are TGTGCCAGCTCACCACCCCCGCGGCAGCTGAGTATGAACACTGAAGCTTTCTTT. As protein: CASSPPPRQLSMNTEAFF.

This chain joins TRBV6-4 and TRBJ2-2; tentatively, D is TRBD2 (6 bases). The V end was cut by 2 bases, the J end by 2 bases, with 18 bases between. CDR3 length: 18 amino acids. Germline V CDR1 and CDR2: MRHNA, SNTAGT. Here the CDR3 reads CASSDRRAAGKNTGELFF. DNA for the CDR3: TGTGCCAGCAGTGACCGTCGAGCTGCGGGGAAAAACACCGGGGAGCTGTTTTTT.

The rearrangement joins TRBV30 to TRBJ2-4, with D perhaps TRBD2 (6 bases). CDR1 is GTSNPN and CDR2 is SVGIG in the germline V gene (reference sequence). CDR3 length: 14 residues. The V gene lost 0 bases and the J gene lost 8 bases, with 14 bases spanning the gap. The CDR3 protein is CAWSVLHGGDIQYF. CDR3 nucleotides: TGTGCCTGGAGTGTACTTCACGGAGGGGACATTCAGTACTTC.